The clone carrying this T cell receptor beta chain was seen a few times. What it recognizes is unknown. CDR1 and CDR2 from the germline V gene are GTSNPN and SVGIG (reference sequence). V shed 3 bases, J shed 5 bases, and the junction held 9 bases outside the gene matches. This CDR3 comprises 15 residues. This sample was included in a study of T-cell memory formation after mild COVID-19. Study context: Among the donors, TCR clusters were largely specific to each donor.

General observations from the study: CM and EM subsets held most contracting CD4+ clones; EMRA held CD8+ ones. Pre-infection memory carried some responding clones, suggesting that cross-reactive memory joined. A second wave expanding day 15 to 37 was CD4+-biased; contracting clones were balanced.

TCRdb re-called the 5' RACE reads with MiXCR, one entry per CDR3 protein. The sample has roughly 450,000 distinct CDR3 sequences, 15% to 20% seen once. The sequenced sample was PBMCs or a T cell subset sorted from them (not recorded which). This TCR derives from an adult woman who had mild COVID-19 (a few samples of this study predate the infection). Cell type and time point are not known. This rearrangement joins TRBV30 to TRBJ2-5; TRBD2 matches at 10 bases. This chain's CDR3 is CAWSVSGGIGETQYF. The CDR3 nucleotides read TGTGCCTGGAGCGTTAGCGGGGGGATTGGGGAGACCCAGTACTTC.